These 12 T cell receptor beta chains came from one sample sequenced in a study of blood T cell repertoires in COVID-19 (dated by TCRdb to 2020 to 2021). Library generation was performed with the immunoSEQ multiplex PCR assay. Not all clones reach the TCRdb copy of this immuneACCESS table, which keeps in-frame sequences only. Checked studies attribute under half of the gap to unresolved V genes and leave the rest unexplained. The sample table shows a few hundred thousand clones, and roughly 88% are seen once. The ten largest clones add up to 2% to 3% of the sample. Input material: PBMCs or T cells enriched from blood (not recorded which). The source is a middle-aged woman with acute COVID-19.

The rearrangement joins TRBV11-2 to TRBJ1-2, with a weak D call TRBD1 (6 bases). The CDR3 loop spans 12 amino acids. V shed 5 bases and J shed 7 bases, with 11 bases lying between them. The germline V gene has CDR1 SGHAT and CDR2 FQNNGV. CDR3 sequence: CASSLQGFGYTF. In nucleotides, the CDR3 is TGTGCCAGCAGCCTACAGGGTTTTGGCTACACCTTC.

The chain is built from TRBV6-2 or TRBV6-3 and TRBJ2-4, with 9 bases aligning to TRBD2. Germline CDR1 is MNHEY and CDR2 is SVGEGT. J gave up 5 bases and V 1 base, and 3 bases lay outside the gene matches. This CDR3 has 15 residues. CDR3 residues: CASSYLRGGQNIQYF. CDR3 sequence (DNA): TGTGCCAGCAGTTACTTGCGGGGGGGCCAAAACATTCAGTACTTC.

This chain links TRBV19 with TRBJ1-5; 7 bases map to TRBD1. CDR1 and CDR2 (germline): LNHDA, SQIVND (reference sequence). The CDR3 is 14 residues long. V lost 4 bases to trimming and J lost 7 bases; unmatched junction nucleotides: 7. In DNA, the CDR3 is TGTGCCAGTAGTAAAAACAGGGGTGACCAGCCCCAGCATTTT. Protein product: CASSKNRGDQPQHF.

The V and J genes are TRBV6-2 or TRBV6-3 and TRBJ2-6, with D possibly matching TRBD2 (7 bases). The CDR3 extends over 15 amino acids. V lost 4 bases and J lost 4, with 11 bases in between. Per the germline V gene, CDR1 is MNHEY and CDR2 is SVGEGT. The CDR3 DNA is TGTGCCAGCAGTTTTGGGGGGGCCGGGGCCAACGTCCTGACTTTC. Its protein product is CASSFGGAGANVLTF.

This chain uses TRBV11-2 with TRBJ2-1; 11 nucleotides align to TRBD2. The CDR3 has 14 residues. Per germline, CDR1 SGHAT and CDR2 FQNNGV. Germline trimming cut 5 bases from V and 5 bases from J; bases unmatched to any gene: 2. CDR3 in amino acids: CASSTSGGHNEQFF. The CDR3 DNA sequence: TGTGCCAGCAGCACTAGCGGGGGCCACAATGAGCAGTTCTTC. Full variable domain (remainder filled in from reference TRBV11-2 and TRBJ2-1): EAGVAQSPRYKIIEKRQSVAFWCNPISGHATLYWYQQILGQGPKLLIQFQNNGVVDDSQLPKDRFSAERLKGVDSTLKIQPAKLEDSAVYLCASSTSGGHNEQFFGPGTRLTVL.

This chain's CDR3 is CATRSGGLVDEQFF. Here the CDR3 DNA reads TGTGCCACCCGGTCGGGGGGGCTGGTAGATGAGCAGTTCTTC. The V and J genes are TRBV2 and TRBJ2-1; the match to TRBD2 covers 8 bases. CDR1 and CDR2 (germline): SNHLY, FYNNEI. The CDR3 loop spans 14 amino acids. The junction had 13 bases not matched to a gene; V was cut back by 10 bases and J by 8 bases.

The chain uses TRBV7-2 and TRBJ1-2, with D unclear. The CDR3 loop spans 14 amino acids. V shed 2 bases and J shed 7 bases, with 14 bases lying between them. Germline assignment: CDR1 SGHTA and CDR2 FQGNSA. The CDR3 is CASSLSPGVGGYTF. DNA for the CDR3: TGTGCCAGCAGCTTAAGTCCGGGAGTGGGTGGCTACACCTTC.

The genes are TRBV2 and TRBJ2-1; 8 nucleotides agree with TRBD2. The germline V gene has CDR1 SNHLY and CDR2 FYNNEI. CDR3 length: 17 amino acids. Germline trimming cut 3 bases from V and 0 bases from J; bases unmatched to any gene: 7. The CDR3, as DNA: TGTGCCAGCAGTGACTCGGGGGGGGTTAGCTCCTACAATGAGCAGTTCTTC. Amino acids: CASSDSGGVSSYNEQFF.

The chain carries TRBV9 and TRBJ1-2; TRBD1 matches at 9 bases. The trim removed 0 bases at V and 5 bases at J, leaving 2 bases unmatched. The CDR3 has 14 amino acids. In germline, CDR1 is SGDLS, CDR2 YYNGEE. This CDR3 reads CASSVDGTGYGYTF. The CDR3 bases are TGTGCCAGCAGCGTAGACGGGACAGGGTATGGCTACACCTTC. The whole variable domain, filled in from reference TRBV9 and TRBJ1-2, reads DSGVTQTPKHLITATGQRVTLRCSPRSGDLSVYWYQQSLDQGLQFLIQYYNGEERAKGNILERFSAQQFPDLHSELNLSSLELGDSALYFCASSVDGTGYGYTFGSGTRLTVV.

The V and J genes are TRBV4-1 and TRBJ2-3; possibly TRBD2 for D (6 bases). Germline values: CDR1 MGHRA, CDR2 YSYEKL. V lost 0 bases to trimming and J lost 5 bases, with 12 bases between them. This CDR3 spans 15 amino acids. The CDR3 coding sequence is TGCGCCAGCAGCCAAGACCAACTAGCAGGAGATACGCAGTATTTT. Its translation: CASSQDQLAGDTQYF.

The chain combines TRBV5-6 with TRBJ2-5; 10 bases agree with TRBD2. Germline trimming cut 0 bases from V and 4 bases from J; bases unmatched to any gene: 3. The CDR3 loop spans 15 amino acids. Germline V lookup: CDR1 SGHDT, CDR2 YYEEEE. Here the CDR3 reads CASSLVAGGGETQYF. The CDR3 DNA is TGTGCCAGCAGCTTGGTAGCGGGAGGCGGAGAGACCCAGTACTTC.

The V and J genes are TRBV29-1 and TRBJ2-3; possibly TRBD1 for D (6 bases). The V gene lost 7 bases and the J gene lost 4 bases, with 15 bases spanning the gap. CDR3 length equals 13 residues. Germline CDR1 is SQVTM and CDR2 is ANQGSEA. The CDR3: CSAPGRGPDTQYF. CDR3 bases: TGCAGCGCGCCGGGCAGGGGTCCAGATACGCAGTATTTT.